The present T cell receptor beta chain was sequenced within a study of pediatric ulcerative colitis. This was a survey-level run. Up to 500,000 reads were sequenced per sample. Sequenced by immunoSEQ multiplex PCR; TCRdb stores in-frame clones only, minus some. In the table there are around 68,000 clones, 77% of which are singletons. With V trimmed by 2 bases and J by 2 bases, 9 bases remained unmatched. This CDR3 has 17 residues. Germline assignment: CDR1 MNHNS and CDR2 SASEGT. The sample comprised blood. This TCR came from a boy aged 5 to 17 with moderate ulcerative colitis. The rearrangement joins TRBV6-1 to TRBJ2-5; TRBD2 aligns across 9 bases. The CDR3, as DNA: TGTGCCAGCAGTGAAAAGCGGGGGGCCTCAAATCAAGAGACCCAGTACTTC. The encoded protein is CASSEKRGASNQETQYF.